What follows are 20 T cell receptor beta chains derived from one specimen sequenced in a study of blood T cell repertoires in COVID-19. Data came from immunoSEQ multiplex PCR; TCRdb stores just in-frame clones and leaves some out. This table holds about 140,000 clones, about 80% found once. Sequences were obtained from peripheral blood. These receptors all stem from a man between 65 and 80 years old who had recovered from COVID-19.

This chain joins TRBV12-3 or TRBV12-4 and TRBJ2-2, with no clear D. V lost 5 bases to trimming and J lost 3 bases, with 7 bases between them. The CDR3 contains 13 residues. The CDR3 DNA sequence: TGTGCCAGCAGTCCTAGATACACCGGGGAGCTGTTTTTT. Translating gives CASSPRYTGELFF.

The J gene is TRBJ2-2, the V gene TRBV10-2; the match to TRBD1 covers 7 bases. Losses at the gene ends were 0 bases for V and 2 bases for J; bases not matched to a gene: 12. Germline V gene sequence: CDR1 WSHSY, CDR2 SAAADI. This CDR3 spans 19 amino acids. The CDR3 protein is CASSESPYRGWINTGELFF. The CDR3 region has the DNA TGCGCCAGCAGTGAGTCCCCGTACAGGGGTTGGATTAACACCGGGGAGCTGTTTTTT.

Relative to its sample, this clone is medium-sized. This chain joins TRBV5-3 and TRBJ1-2, with 7 bases matching TRBD1. TRBV5-3 is marked as an open reading frame, function uncertain. The CDR3 has 15 residues. V dropped 3 bases and J dropped 5; count of bases not matched to a gene: 10. The chain's CDR3 is CARSSSTGARYGYTF. In nucleotides, the CDR3 is TGTGCCAGAAGCTCCTCAACAGGGGCGCGGTATGGCTACACCTTC.

About this clone itself: One end of the junction is discordant with germline, which a read error may explain. V and J are TRBV2 and TRBJ2-7; 8 bases are a match to TRBD1. This CDR3 has 14 residues. Germline loops: CDR1 SNHLY, CDR2 FYNNEI. CDR3 DNA sequence: TGTGCCAGCCGTGACAGGGGTAGTTCCTACGAGCAGTACTTC. Its translation: CASRDRGSSYEQYF. The full variable domain, rest sourced from reference TRBV2 and TRBJ2-7, is EPEVTQTPSHQVTQMGQEVILRCVPISNHLYFYWYRQILGQKVEFLVSFYNNEISEKSEIFDDQFSVERPDGSNFTLKIRSTKLEDSAMYFCASRDRGSSYEQYFGPGTRLTVT.

This clone was detected only once. V usage is TRBV29-1 and J usage is TRBJ2-2, with a possible D match to TRBD1 (6 bases). Germline lookup yields CDR1 SQVTM and CDR2 ANQGSEA. The CDR3 is 16 residues long. V lost 3 bases and J lost 0, with 14 bases in between. This CDR3 reads CSVEERTDANTGELFF. CDR3 nucleotides: TGCAGCGTTGAGGAGAGGACAGACGCGAACACCGGGGAGCTGTTTTTT.

In its sample, this clone was seen a few times. The rearrangement links TRBV29-1 to TRBJ1-1; D is undetermined. Germline lookup yields CDR1 SQVTM and CDR2 ANQGSEA. This CDR3 region has 12 residues. Trimming cost V 1 base and J 5 bases, with 8 bases left between them. The CDR3 here is CSVEGSDTEAFF. The CDR3 nucleotides read TGCAGCGTTGAAGGGTCAGATACTGAAGCTTTCTTT.

The rearrangement uses TRBV10-2 and TRBJ2-5; 11 nucleotides align to TRBD2. V lost 4 bases to trimming and J lost 1 base; unmatched junction nucleotides: 2. The CDR3 loop spans 15 amino acids. Germline V lookup: CDR1 WSHSY, CDR2 SAAADI. The CDR3: CASSGTSGGQETQYF. For the CDR3, the DNA is TGCGCCAGCAGTGGAACTAGCGGGGGCCAAGAGACCCAGTACTTC.

The gene calls are TRBV7-9 and TRBJ2-1; perhaps TRBD2 as D (6 bases). The CDR3 loop spans 13 amino acids. V was pared by 6 bases and J by 7 bases, with 13 bases between. Germline V gene sequence: CDR1 SEHNR, CDR2 FQNEAQ (reference sequence). CDR3 amino acids: CASRLAPPNEQFF. As DNA, the CDR3 is TGTGCCAGCAGACTAGCCCCACCTAATGAGCAGTTCTTC.

Many counts were recorded for this clone. The V call is TRBV19, the J call TRBJ1-5; a possible D gene is TRBD1 (6 bases). The CDR3 has 17 residues. V shed 5 bases and J shed 4 bases, with 21 bases lying between them. Germline-derived CDR1 and CDR2 are LNHDA and SQIVND (reference sequence). The CDR3: CASSPSPNRVGNQPQHF. In nucleotides, the CDR3 is TGTGCCAGTAGTCCATCCCCCAACAGGGTAGGGAATCAGCCCCAGCATTTT.

The rearrangement joins TRBV12-3 or TRBV12-4 to TRBJ2-7; D possibly corresponds to TRBD1 (6 bases). This CDR3 has 11 amino acids. Trimming cost V 4 bases and J 13 bases, with 14 bases left between them. The DNA for the CDR3 is TGTGCCAGCAGTTCTATCGGACAGACTTACTTC. It is translated as CASSSIGQTYF.

V usage is TRBV2 and J usage is TRBJ1-2; D remains unclear. Germline V gene sequence: CDR1 SNHLY, CDR2 FYNNEI. Between the trimmed V and J ends, which lost 7 bases and 7 bases, there was a span of 22 bases. The CDR3 has 15 residues. The CDR3 sequence: CASILGEGSSGGYTF. CDR3 nucleotides: TGTGCCAGCATTCTCGGGGAGGGCTCGTCGGGTGGCTACACCTTC. Combining the CDR3 with reference TRBV2 and TRBJ1-2 gives the whole variable domain EPEVTQTPSHQVTQMGQEVILRCVPISNHLYFYWYRQILGQKVEFLVSFYNNEISEKSEIFDDQFSVERPDGSNFTLKIRSTKLEDSAMYFCASILGEGSSGGYTFGSGTRLTVV.

The rearrangement joins TRBV7-3 to TRBJ2-3; 10 bases line up with TRBD2. This CDR3 has 16 amino acids. Losses at the gene ends were 1 base for V and 4 bases for J; bases not matched to a gene: 5. The germline V gene encodes CDR1 SGHTA and CDR2 FQGTGA. The CDR3 region is CASSLISSGRPDTQYF. As DNA, the CDR3 is TGTGCCAGCAGCTTAATTTCTAGCGGGAGACCAGATACGCAGTATTTT.

V and J are TRBV4-3 and TRBJ1-3, with D possibly matching TRBD1 (6 bases). Deletions cut 0 bases from V and 4 bases from J, with 13 bases between. Per germline, CDR1 LGHNA and CDR2 YSLEER. This CDR3 spans 16 amino acids. The DNA for the CDR3 is TGCGCCAGCAGCCAAGAAGCGGCAGGGGCCGGAAACACCATATATTTT. This sequence encodes CASSQEAAGAGNTIYF.

The gene calls are TRBV4-1 and TRBJ2-1; 8 bases match TRBD2. J was trimmed by 0 bases and V by 4 bases; bases with no gene match: 8. Germline V CDR1 and CDR2: MGHRA, YSYEKL. This CDR3 is 17 amino acids long. CDR3 protein: CASSPELAGSSYNEQFF. As DNA, the CDR3 is TGCGCCAGCAGCCCGGAGCTAGCGGGTAGCTCCTACAATGAGCAGTTCTTC.

The chain carries TRBV7-2 and TRBJ2-7; D is ambiguous. This CDR3 is 12 amino acids long. V lost 1 base to trimming and J lost 5 bases, with 6 bases between them. Looked up from germline, CDR1 is SGHTA and CDR2 is FQGNSA. CDR3 in amino acids: CASSLDGDEQYF. The CDR3 region has the DNA TGTGCCAGCAGCTTAGACGGTGACGAGCAGTACTTC.

The V and J genes are TRBV7-9 and TRBJ2-7; the D is unclear. CDR3 length: 15 amino acids. V dropped 5 bases and J dropped 6 bases, with 20 bases sitting between them. Per the germline V gene, CDR1 is SEHNR and CDR2 is FQNEAQ (reference sequence). CDR3 nucleotides: TGTGCCAGCAGCACAGACAACCCTCCTCCAGTCGAGCAGTACTTC. Translation: CASSTDNPPPVEQYF.

This chain connects TRBV6-1 to TRBJ1-6; tentatively, D is TRBD1 (5 bases). Germline V lookup: CDR1 MNHNS, CDR2 SASEGT. V was cut by 4 bases and J by 10 bases, with 20 bases left in between. CDR3 length: 16 residues. Here the CDR3 DNA reads TGTGCCAGCAGTGTTTTCGGGGGGAATCGAGGATCACCCCTCCACTTT. Translated: CASSVFGGNRGSPLHF.

The sample holds one count of this clone. This sample includes further DNA sequences coding for the same CDR3. This sequence joins TRBV9 and TRBJ2-7, with TRBD2 matching 11 bases. This CDR3 comprises 15 residues. After removal of 2 bases from V and 3 bases from J, the junction contained 4 bases not matched to a gene. CDR1 and CDR2 (germline): SGDLS, YYNGEE. Written as DNA, the CDR3 is TGTGCCAGCAGCGTGGGGACTAGCGGCCTCTACGAGCAGTACTTC. This sequence encodes CASSVGTSGLYEQYF.

This chain connects TRBV24-1 to TRBJ2-1; 8 bases are shared with TRBD1. Looked up from germline, CDR1 is KGHDR and CDR2 is SFDVKD. V shed 3 bases and J 8 bases; nucleotides not matched to a gene: 11. This CDR3 has 16 amino acids. The CDR3 spells CATSDATRTGRDEQFF. CDR3 DNA: TGTGCCACCAGTGATGCCACTCGGACAGGGCGAGATGAGCAGTTCTTC.

The V gene is TRBV5-4, the J gene TRBJ2-3, with a weak D call TRBD2 (6 bases). The CDR3 is made up of 15 amino acids. CDR1 and CDR2 (germline): SGHNT, YYREEE (reference sequence). V lost 0 bases, J lost 1 base, and 9 bases lay in between. The CDR3 region has the DNA TGTGCCAGCAGCTTGGATTGGGGGGGCACAGATACGCAGTATTTT. Protein product: CASSLDWGGTDTQYF. The complete variable domain, with remaining parts taken from reference TRBV5-4 and TRBJ2-3, reads ETGVTQSPTHLIKTRGQQVTLRCSSQSGHNTVSWYQQALGQGPQFIFQYYREEENGRGNFPPRFSGLQFPNYSSELNVNALELDDSALYLCASSLDWGGTDTQYFGPGTRLTVL.